What follows are 13 T cell receptor beta chains derived from one specimen sequenced in a study of blood T cell repertoires in COVID-19 (dated by TCRdb to 2020 to 2021). The library came from the immunoSEQ multiplex PCR assay. TCRdb took this table from immuneACCESS and kept in-frame rearrangements with V and J called. Such tables lack part of the clones; where checked against another copy, unresolved V genes explain under half of the gap, and the rest is unexplained. Present in this sample are tens of thousands of clones, about four fifths of which were seen just once. The biggest ten clones account for 6.3% of the sample. The specimen sequenced was peripheral blood. These receptors were obtained from a woman aged 55-70 years with acute or convalescent COVID-19.

This rearrangement joins TRBV5-1 to TRBJ1-6, with 9 bases lining up with TRBD1. V trimming: 1 base; J trimming: 6 bases; junction bases outside the gene matches: 2. The CDR3 has 15 residues. From germline, CDR1 is SGHRS and CDR2 YFSETQ. In nucleotides, the CDR3 is TGCGCCAGCAGCTTGTCGACAGGGGGTAATTCACCCCTCCACTTT. The encoded protein is CASSLSTGGNSPLHF.

The chain recombines TRBV18 with TRBJ1-5; 7 bases are shared with TRBD1. This CDR3 is 17 amino acids long. Germline V gene lookup returns CDR1 KGHSH and CDR2 LQKENI. Losses at the gene ends were 3 bases for V and 0 bases for J; bases not matched to a gene: 8. The CDR3 DNA reads TGTGCCAGCTCACCTGGGCAGGGGGGCATTAGCAATCAGCCCCAGCATTTT. This translates into CASSPGQGGISNQPQHF.

The sample holds one count of this clone. J is TRBJ2-5 and V is TRBV30; tentatively, D is TRBD1 (5 bases). The CDR3 is made up of 13 amino acids. The V and J ends lost 2 bases and 3 bases respectively, with 10 bases between them. Germline V gene data show CDR1 as GTSNPN and CDR2 as SVGIG (reference sequence). The CDR3 region has the DNA TGTGCCTGGAGTCCAGGGTTTAAAGAGACCCAGTACTTC. It translates to CAWSPGFKETQYF. The variable domain in full, with the rest retrieved from reference TRBV30 and TRBJ2-5, is SQTIHQWPATLVQPVGSPLSLECTVEGTSNPNLYWYRQAAGRGLQLLFYSVGIGQISSEVPQNLSASRPQDRQFILSSKKLLLSDSGFYLCAWSPGFKETQYFGPGTRLLVL.

CDR3: CSVASGSSTDTQYF. DNA of the CDR3: TGCAGCGTTGCCAGCGGGAGTTCCACAGATACGCAGTATTTT. J is TRBJ2-3 and V is TRBV29-1, with TRBD2 matching over 8 bases. J gave up 2 bases and V 4 bases, and 5 bases lay outside the gene matches. This CDR3 region has 14 residues. Germline V gives CDR1 SQVTM, CDR2 ANQGSEA.

This chain links TRBV29-1 with TRBJ1-2, with 9 bases lining up with TRBD1. Germline trimming cut 2 bases from V and 4 bases from J; bases unmatched to any gene: 8. CDR1 and CDR2 (germline): SQVTM, ANQGSEA. The CDR3 spans 15 residues. CDR3 sequence reads: CSVELGQGSLYGYTF. The CDR3 DNA reads as TGCAGCGTTGAACTCGGACAGGGGAGTCTCTATGGCTACACCTTC.

The chain combines TRBV28 with TRBJ2-2; 9 bases line up with TRBD1. Germline CDR1 and CDR2: MDHEN and SYDVKM. The CDR3 spans 16 residues. The junction had 7 bases not matched to a gene; V was cut back by 7 bases and J by 1 base. DNA for the CDR3: TGTGCCAGCAACTTGCTGGGACAGGGGAACACCGGGGAGCTGTTTTTT. This encodes CASNLLGQGNTGELFF.

The chain combines TRBV7-2 with TRBJ1-2, with no clear D. Germline V lookup: CDR1 SGHTA, CDR2 FQGNSA. V shed 1 base and J shed 4 bases, with 10 bases lying between them. The CDR3 covers 14 residues. The CDR3 region is CASSLGRGAYGYTF. The CDR3 DNA reads as TGTGCCAGCAGCTTAGGTCGCGGAGCCTATGGCTACACCTTC.

The V call is TRBV2, the J call TRBJ1-1, with a weak D call TRBD1 (6 bases). Germline V gene data show CDR1 as SNHLY and CDR2 as FYNNEI. The CDR3 totals 13 residues. V shed 6 bases and J shed 2 bases, with 10 bases lying between them. CDR3 in DNA: TGTGCCAGCAGAGGACAGTCTAACACTGAAGCTTTCTTT. Its translation: CASRGQSNTEAFF.

This sequence joins TRBV6-2 or TRBV6-3 and TRBJ1-2; D remains ambiguous. V was cut by 2 bases and J by 6 bases, with 13 bases left in between. Per the germline V gene, CDR1 is MNHEY and CDR2 is SVGEGT. CDR3 length: 14 amino acids. CDR3 bases: TGTGCCAGCAGTTACATTCGAAGAGGTGATGGCTACACCTTC. Residues: CASSYIRRGDGYTF.

The J gene is TRBJ1-5, the V gene TRBV5-5, with 8 bases that match TRBD1. This CDR3 comprises 14 residues. The germline gives CDR1 SGHKS, CDR2 YYEKEE (reference sequence). Trimming took 0 bases from V and 6 from J; bases not matched to a gene: 2. The CDR3 spells CASSLAGGGQPQHF. The CDR3 region has the DNA TGTGCCAGCAGCTTGGCAGGGGGCGGTCAGCCCCAGCATTTT.

For the CDR3, the DNA is TGTGCCAGCAGCCCGGTTCTAGCGGGGGCGACCCGGGAGACCCAGTACTTC. This gives the protein CASSPVLAGATRETQYF. V usage is TRBV7-2 and J usage is TRBJ2-5; 10 bases are a match to TRBD2. Germline trimming cut 5 bases from V and 5 bases from J; bases unmatched to any gene: 14. The CDR3 length is 17 residues. Germline lookup yields CDR1 SGHTA and CDR2 FQGNSA.

The CDR3 bases are TGTGCCAGCAGCTCAATGACAGTCGCAGATACGCAGTATTTT. Amino acids: CASSSMTVADTQYF. V is TRBV7-3 and J is TRBJ2-3; tentative D call: TRBD1 (5 bases). The germline V and J ends were trimmed by 4 bases and 4 bases, with 12 bases remaining between them. CDR1 is SGHTA, CDR2 FQGTGA, per germline. This CDR3 has 14 amino acids.

This sequence joins TRBV5-6 and TRBJ2-3; 9 bases are a match to TRBD1. Trimming removed 0 bases from V and 3 bases from J; junction bases left unmatched: 5. In germline, CDR1 is SGHDT, CDR2 YYEEEE. The CDR3 runs to 16 residues. CDR3 in amino acids: CASSLGGGQGTDTQYF. In DNA form, the CDR3 reads TGTGCCAGCAGCTTGGGTGGGGGACAGGGAACAGATACGCAGTATTTT.